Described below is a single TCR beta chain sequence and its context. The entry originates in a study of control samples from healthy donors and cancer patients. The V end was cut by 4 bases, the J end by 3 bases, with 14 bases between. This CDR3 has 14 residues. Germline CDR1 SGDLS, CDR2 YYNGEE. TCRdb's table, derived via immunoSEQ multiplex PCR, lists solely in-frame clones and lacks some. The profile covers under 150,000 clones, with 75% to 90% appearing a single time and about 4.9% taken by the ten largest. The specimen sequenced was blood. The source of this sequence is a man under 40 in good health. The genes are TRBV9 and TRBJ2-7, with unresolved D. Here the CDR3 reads CASSSPSSGYEQYF. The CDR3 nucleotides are TGTGCCAGCAGCTCGCCCAGTTCGGGCTACGAGCAGTACTTC.